One and the same sample provided the 29 T cell receptor beta chains below, sequenced in a study of circulating CD8 cells and anti-PD-1 response in melanoma. Using approximately 15 ng of total RNA, TCR libraries were made with the QIAseq Immune Repertoire TCR panel. MiXCR, applied by TCRdb to the reads, yields one record per CDR3 protein. The sample lists about 2,400 distinct CDR3 sequences, almost 6.5% occurring once. Live CD3+CD8+TCRalphabeta+ cells were sorted into four subsets by PD-1 and/or TIGIT. Sequences were derived from CD8+ T cells from PBMCs, sampled at baseline or after one month of anti-PD-1 therapy (not recorded which). Source of these receptors: a human donor with melanoma.

Notes on this clonotype: Being one base from a much bigger clone, this may be a read error. The rearrangement uses TRBV7-2 and TRBJ2-7; D assignment may be TRBD1 or TRBD2 (5 bases each). Germline V CDR1 and CDR2: SGHTA, FQGNSA. This CDR3 is built from 14 residues. The ends were cut back, 3 bases at V and 4 bases at J, with 13 bases in the middle. CDR3 protein: CASSFFMGVYEQYF. CDR3 coding DNA: TGTGCCAGCAGCTTCTTTATGGGGGTGTACGAGCAGTACTTC.

The chain employs TRBV19 and TRBJ2-3, with D maybe TRBD2 (5 bases). V lost 7 bases and J lost 0, with 17 bases in between. CDR3 length equals 16 residues. Germline-derived CDR1 and CDR2 are LNHDA and SQIVND (reference sequence). This CDR3 reads CASNPGYTSSTDTQYF. CDR3 nucleotide sequence: TGTGCCAGTAACCCGGGATACACCTCTAGCACAGATACGCAGTATTTT.

This clonotype is labeled medium-sized. This chain uses TRBV20-1 with TRBJ2-7, with D hard to call. The CDR3 loop spans 13 amino acids. V was trimmed by 3 bases and J by 0 bases, leaving 9 bases between them. Germline V gene lookup returns CDR1 DFQATT and CDR2 SNEGSKA (reference sequence). The CDR3 region is CSASRQSSYEQYF. CDR3 bases: TGCAGTGCTAGTCGGCAGAGCTCCTACGAGCAGTACTTC.

This clonotype counts as medium-sized. CDR3 loop: CSAPGLIQTQSYNEQFF. The CDR3 bases are TGCAGCGCCCCCGGACTTATTCAAACACAATCCTACAATGAGCAGTTCTTC. The chain couples TRBV29-1 to TRBJ2-1; the D gene is possibly TRBD2 (5 bases). The CDR3 has 17 residues. Trimming took 7 bases from V and 1 from J, leaving 23 bases between them. Germline V gene lookup returns CDR1 SQVTM and CDR2 ANQGSEA.

This clonotype rates as medium-sized. The chain is built from TRBV28 and TRBJ2-7; 10 positions agree with TRBD2. This CDR3 is built from 13 residues. After removal of 6 bases from V and 5 bases from J, the junction contained 4 bases not matched to a gene. Germline V gene data show CDR1 as MDHEN and CDR2 as SYDVKM. CDR3 protein: CASSLGLADEQYF. In DNA, the CDR3 is TGTGCCAGCAGCCTCGGACTAGCGGACGAGCAGTACTTC.

Relative to its sample, this clonotype is medium-sized. The V gene is TRBV27, the J gene TRBJ2-4; D perhaps matches TRBD2 (5 bases). This CDR3 has 11 amino acids. From germline, CDR1 is MNHEY and CDR2 SMNVEV (reference sequence). The ends were cut back, 8 bases at V and 8 bases at J, with 10 bases in the middle. CDR3 loop: CASSWGDIQYF. As DNA, the CDR3 is TGTGCCAGCTCCTGGGGAGACATTCAGTACTTC.

By sample share, this clonotype is medium-sized. The chain carries TRBV6-9 and TRBJ1-2; D gene ambiguous. Germline CDR1 MNHGY, CDR2 SVAAGI. Trimming shortened V by 7 bases and J by 7 bases, and 7 bases separated the two germline ends. The CDR3 spans 10 residues. CDR3 sequence (DNA): TGTGCCAGCAATAAACCTGGCTACACCTTC. As protein: CASNKPGYTF.

By sample fraction, this clonotype is medium-sized. The rearrangement joins TRBV5-6 to TRBJ2-1; D is uncertain. Per the germline V gene, CDR1 is SGHDT and CDR2 is YYEEEE. This CDR3 contains 13 residues. V was trimmed by 5 bases and J by 8 bases, leaving 14 bases between them. The CDR3 DNA reads TGTGCCAGCAGTCCCCCGAATGGGGATGAGCAGTTCTTC. Its translation: CASSPPNGDEQFF.

In its sample, this clonotype is medium-sized. CDR3: CSVTVRSYNEQFF. The CDR3 DNA reads as TGCAGCGTGACAGTACGTTCCTACAATGAGCAGTTCTTC. The V and J genes are TRBV29-1 and TRBJ2-1; D is possibly TRBD1 (5 bases). With 6 bases removed from V and 1 base from J, the gap between germline ends came to 10 bases. Germline V gene data show CDR1 as SQVTM and CDR2 as ANQGSEA. This CDR3 comprises 13 residues.

Of note for this clonotype: This sequence may be a read error, since a much larger clone differs from it by one base. The chain has TRBV24-1 and TRBJ2-3; TRBD2 aligns across 8 bases. The V segment lost 2 bases and the J segment 2 bases; nucleotides outside the gene matches: 5. Germline V gives CDR1 KGHDR, CDR2 SFDVKD. There are 16 residues in the CDR3. The CDR3 sequence: CATSDSCGGPTDTQYF. For the CDR3, the DNA is TGTGCCACCAGTGATTCCTGCGGGGGGCCCACAGATACGCAGTATTTT.

This clonotype is categorized as medium-sized. This chain connects TRBV7-3 to TRBJ2-4, with TRBD1 matching over 7 bases. CDR1 and CDR2 (germline): SGHTA, FQGTGA. V shed 7 bases, J shed 0 bases, and the junction held 3 bases outside the gene matches. This CDR3 contains 14 residues. CDR3 in amino acids: CASKDRSAKNIQYF. The CDR3 DNA is TGTGCCAGCAAGGACAGGTCAGCCAAAAACATTCAGTACTTC.

This clonotype is classed as medium-sized. The chain has TRBV12-3 or TRBV12-4 and TRBJ1-6; unclear D gene. The CDR3 is 13 amino acids. Trimming stripped 0 bases from V and 6 bases from J, with 3 bases between. The DNA for the CDR3 is TGTGCCAGCAGTTTAGCAGTTAATTCACCCCTCCACTTT. It yields the protein CASSLAVNSPLHF.

In its sample, this clonotype is medium-sized (0.01 to 0.1%). This chain uses TRBV19 with TRBJ2-1; 9 positions match TRBD1. V lost 5 bases, J lost 9 bases, and 14 bases stayed unmatched. There are 16 residues in the CDR3. Germline-derived CDR1 and CDR2 are LNHDA and SQIVND (reference sequence). Here the CDR3 reads CASSSPDRGSEGEQFF. The CDR3 coding sequence is TGTGCCAGTAGTTCCCCCGACAGGGGGTCGGAGGGTGAGCAGTTCTTC.

This clonotype is categorized as medium-sized. The chain joins TRBV25-1 to TRBJ1-6; D gene uncertain. Deletions cut 6 bases from V and 6 bases from J, with 9 bases between. Germline V gives CDR1 MGHDK, CDR2 SYGVNS. This CDR3 is 13 amino acids long. As DNA, the CDR3 is TGTGCCAGCAGCGCAACCTTTAATTCACCCCTCCACTTT. Protein: CASSATFNSPLHF.

This clonotype qualifies as medium-sized (0.01 to 0.1%). This sequence joins TRBV6-5 and TRBJ1-5; D unresolved. Looked up from germline, CDR1 is MNHEY and CDR2 is SVGAGI. V was clipped by 6 bases and J by 3 bases, with 6 bases between them. The CDR3 length is 12 residues. CDR3 bases: TGTGCCAGCAGCGGGCACAATCAGCCCCAGCATTTT. It is translated as CASSGHNQPQHF.

This clonotype was counted between two and nine times. The chain combines TRBV19 with TRBJ2-1, with D perhaps being TRBD1 or TRBD2 (6 bases each). There are 16 residues in the CDR3. Germline CDR1 and CDR2: LNHDA and SQIVND (reference sequence). Trimming took 6 bases from V and 1 from J, leaving 16 bases between them. The CDR3 is CASSPIQGGSYNEQFF. The CDR3 nucleotides read TGTGCCAGTAGCCCTATACAGGGAGGATCCTACAATGAGCAGTTCTTC.

This clonotype was picked up a small number of times. V and J are TRBV9 and TRBJ2-1; D is unresolved. This CDR3 is built from 14 residues. Germline CDR1 SGDLS, CDR2 YYNGEE. V was trimmed by 0 bases and J by 4 bases, leaving 8 bases between them. Written as DNA, the CDR3 is TGTGCCAGCAGCGTAGAAACCGGATACAATGAGCAGTTCTTC. Translation gives CASSVETGYNEQFF.

In this sample, this clonotype is medium-sized. The rearrangement uses TRBV27 and TRBJ2-7, with 9 bases matching TRBD1. In germline, CDR1 is MNHEY, CDR2 SMNVEV (reference sequence). The CDR3 spans 14 residues. The junction had 1 base not matched to a gene; V was cut back by 0 bases and J by 4 bases. CDR3 amino acids: CASSLSTGGYEQYF. CDR3 bases: TGTGCCAGCAGTTTATCGACAGGGGGGTACGAGCAGTACTTC.

This clonotype is medium-sized by share. The V gene is TRBV7-8, the J gene TRBJ2-3; 9 bases agree with TRBD2. The CDR3 contains 16 residues. Germline trimming cut 4 bases from V and 6 bases from J; bases unmatched to any gene: 11. Germline loops: CDR1 SGHVS, CDR2 FQNEAQ. CDR3 region: CASSSLAGYSVDTQYF. CDR3 nucleotides: TGTGCCAGCAGCTCACTAGCGGGTTACAGCGTGGATACGCAGTATTTT.

This clonotype is labeled as medium-sized. The genes are TRBV19 and TRBJ2-7, with D possibly being TRBD2 (6 bases). The CDR3 is 12 residues long. Germline V CDR1 and CDR2: LNHDA, SQIVND (reference sequence). The V gene lost 7 bases and the J gene lost 2 bases, with 9 bases spanning the gap. The CDR3 nucleotides read TGTGCCAGTACCGGGGGAACCTACGAGCAGTACTTC. Translated: CASTGGTYEQYF.

By frequency in the sample, this clonotype is medium-sized. J is TRBJ2-1 and V is TRBV19, with TRBD1 matching over 8 bases. V lost 5 bases to trimming and J lost 4 bases; unmatched junction nucleotides: 7. The CDR3 is made up of 15 amino acids. CDR1 LNHDA and CDR2 SQIVND come from the germline V gene (reference sequence). This CDR3 is CASSFRQGTYNEQFF. The CDR3 bases are TGTGCCAGTAGTTTCCGACAGGGGACTTACAATGAGCAGTTCTTC.

The sample holds a few counts of this clonotype. It may be a read error: a sequence one base away is much more abundant. The chain has TRBV5-4 and TRBJ1-2; D is ambiguous. CDR3 length equals 14 residues. CDR1 and CDR2 from the germline V gene are SGHNT and YYREEE (reference sequence). DNA for the CDR3: TGTGCCAGCAACTTGGCTGGCGAGTACTATGGCTACACCTTC. This encodes CASNLAGEYYGYTF.

This clonotype is labeled medium-sized (0.01 to 0.1%). CDR3 coding DNA: TGTGCCAGCAGCCCGGGGGACTTGTACTACAATGAGCAGTTCTTC. Protein sequence: CASSPGDLYYNEQFF. This rearrangement joins TRBV5-4 to TRBJ2-1; D may be TRBD2 (6 bases). The CDR3 is made up of 15 amino acids. Germline CDR1 is SGHNT and CDR2 is YYREEE (reference sequence). V lost 4 bases and J lost 3, with 14 bases in between.

In its sample, this clonotype ranks as medium-sized. This chain uses TRBV12-3 or TRBV12-4 with TRBJ2-3, with 9 bases that match TRBD2. The trim removed 7 bases at V and 2 bases at J, leaving 7 bases unmatched. CDR3 length: 15 residues. As DNA, the CDR3 is TGTGCCAGCACCGTGACTAGCGGATACACAGATACGCAGTATTTT. Protein product: CASTVTSGYTDTQYF.

For this clonotype: This could be a read error, since a much larger clone is one nucleotide away. The V and J genes are TRBV27 and TRBJ1-2, with 11 bases fitting TRBD1. CDR3 length: 16 amino acids. Unmatched junction bases numbered 8, after V lost 4 bases and J lost 4 bases. Germline CDR1 and CDR2: MNHEY and SMNVEV (reference sequence). CDR3 DNA sequence: TGTGCCAGCAGTTACTTAGGACAGGGGGCTGGCTATGGCTACACCTTC. This translates into CASSYLGQGAGYGYTF.

By sample share, this clonotype is medium-sized (0.01 to 0.1%). The genes are TRBV6-6 and TRBJ2-1, with TRBD2 matching 10 bases. Germline CDR1 MNHNY, CDR2 SVGAGI (reference sequence). CDR3 length: 16 residues. Trimming at V came to 6 bases and at J to 0 bases, leaving 5 bases not matched to a gene. CDR3 coding DNA: TGTGCCAGCAGGCTAGCGGGGGAGTTCTCCTACAATGAGCAGTTCTTC. It translates to CASRLAGEFSYNEQFF.

By share, this clonotype counts as medium-sized (0.01 to 0.1%). V usage is TRBV9 and J usage is TRBJ2-3; D not certain. Germline assignment: CDR1 SGDLS and CDR2 YYNGEE. V lost 2 bases, J lost 2 bases, and 3 bases lay in between. The CDR3 has 12 amino acids. The CDR3: CASSVLTDTQYF. The CDR3 DNA sequence: TGTGCCAGCAGCGTTCTCACAGATACGCAGTATTTT.

A few counts support this clonotype. The chain carries TRBV19 and TRBJ1-1; a weak D match, TRBD1 (6 bases). The CDR3 is 13 residues long. CDR1 is LNHDA, CDR2 SQIVND, per germline (reference sequence). Trimming left V 5 bases short and J 10 bases short, with 17 bases between. CDR3 protein: CASSSRDIRGAFF. DNA for the CDR3: TGTGCCAGTAGTTCACGGGACATCCGAGGAGCTTTCTTT.

By share of the sample, this clonotype is medium-sized. CDR3: CASSPSDKLNTEAFF. CDR3 nucleotides: TGTGCCAGCTCACCAAGCGACAAATTGAACACTGAAGCTTTCTTT. The chain combines TRBV18 with TRBJ1-1; D is unresolved. V lost 2 bases to trimming and J lost 0 bases, with 10 bases between them. The CDR3 length is 15 residues. Germline V gives CDR1 KGHSH, CDR2 LQKENI.